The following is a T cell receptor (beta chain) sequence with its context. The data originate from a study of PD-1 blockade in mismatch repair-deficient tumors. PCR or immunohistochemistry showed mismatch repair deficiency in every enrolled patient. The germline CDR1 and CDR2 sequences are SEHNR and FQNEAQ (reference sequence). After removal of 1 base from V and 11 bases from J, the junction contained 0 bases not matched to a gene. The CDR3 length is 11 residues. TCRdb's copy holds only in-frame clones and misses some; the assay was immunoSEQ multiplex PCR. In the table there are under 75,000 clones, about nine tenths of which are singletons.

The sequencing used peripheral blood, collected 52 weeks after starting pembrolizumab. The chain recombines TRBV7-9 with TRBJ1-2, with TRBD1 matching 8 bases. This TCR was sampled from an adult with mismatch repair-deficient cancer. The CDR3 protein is CASSLGTGYTF. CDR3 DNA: TGTGCCAGCAGCTTAGGGACAGGGTACACCTTC.